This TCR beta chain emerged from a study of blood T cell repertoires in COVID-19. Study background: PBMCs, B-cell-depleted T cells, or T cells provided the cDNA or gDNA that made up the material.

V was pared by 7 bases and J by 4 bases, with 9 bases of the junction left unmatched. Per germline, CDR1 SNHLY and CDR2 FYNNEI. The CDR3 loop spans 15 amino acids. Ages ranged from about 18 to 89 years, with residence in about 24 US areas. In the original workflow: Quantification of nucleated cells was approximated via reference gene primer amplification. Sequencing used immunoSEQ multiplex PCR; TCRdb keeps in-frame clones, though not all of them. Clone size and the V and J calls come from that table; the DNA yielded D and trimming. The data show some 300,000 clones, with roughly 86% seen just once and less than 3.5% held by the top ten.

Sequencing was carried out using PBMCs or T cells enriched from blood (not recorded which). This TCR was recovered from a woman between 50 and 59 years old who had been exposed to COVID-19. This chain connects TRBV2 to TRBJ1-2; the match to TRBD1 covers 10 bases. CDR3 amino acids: CASKTGTGESYGYTF. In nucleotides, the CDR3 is TGTGCCAGCAAGACTGGGACAGGGGAAAGCTATGGCTACACCTTC.